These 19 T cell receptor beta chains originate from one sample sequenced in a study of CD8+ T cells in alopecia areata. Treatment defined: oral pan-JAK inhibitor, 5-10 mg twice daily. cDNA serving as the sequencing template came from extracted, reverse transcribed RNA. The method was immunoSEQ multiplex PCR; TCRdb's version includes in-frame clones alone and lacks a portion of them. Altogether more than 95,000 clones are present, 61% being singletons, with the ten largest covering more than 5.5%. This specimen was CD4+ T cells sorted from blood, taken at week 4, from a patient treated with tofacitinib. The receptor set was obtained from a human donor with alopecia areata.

In DNA, the CDR3 is TGTGCCAGCAGTAAAACAGGGACGGTTGAAGCTTTCTTT. This gives the protein CASSKTGTVEAFF. The V gene is TRBV25-1, the J gene TRBJ1-1; D possibly corresponds to TRBD1 (6 bases). The V gene lost 5 bases and the J gene lost 7 bases, with 14 bases spanning the gap. This CDR3 is 13 amino acids long. The germline V gene encodes CDR1 MGHDK and CDR2 SYGVNS.

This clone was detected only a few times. CDR3 in DNA: TGCGCCAGCAGCCAAGACCCAGACAGGAGCACAGATACGCAGTATTTT. Amino acid sequence: CASSQDPDRSTDTQYF. This chain links TRBV4-3 with TRBJ2-3; D may be TRBD1 (6 bases). Germline assignment: CDR1 LGHNA and CDR2 YSLEER. The V and J ends lost 0 bases and 0 bases respectively, with 10 bases between them. CDR3 length equals 16 residues.

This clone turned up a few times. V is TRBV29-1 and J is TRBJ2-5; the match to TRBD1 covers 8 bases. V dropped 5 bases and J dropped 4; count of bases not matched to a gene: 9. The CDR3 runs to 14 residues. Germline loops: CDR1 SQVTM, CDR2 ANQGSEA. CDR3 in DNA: TGCAGCGTTTTGGGGACAGGAGGGATAGAGACCCAGTACTTC. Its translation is CSVLGTGGIETQYF. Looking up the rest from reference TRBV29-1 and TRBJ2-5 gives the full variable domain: SAVISQKPSRDICQRGTSLTIQCQVDSQVTMMFWYRQQPGQSLTLIATANQGSEATYESGFVIDKFPISRPNLTFSTLTVSNMSPEDSSIYLCSVLGTGGIETQYFGPGTRLLVL.

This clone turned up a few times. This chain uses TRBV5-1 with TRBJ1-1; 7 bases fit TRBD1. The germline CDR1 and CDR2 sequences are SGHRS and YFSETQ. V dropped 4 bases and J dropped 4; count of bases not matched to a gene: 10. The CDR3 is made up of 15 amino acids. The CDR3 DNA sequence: TGCGCCAGCAGCCGTTCCGGGACAGACACCACTGAAGCTTTCTTT. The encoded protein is CASSRSGTDTTEAFF.

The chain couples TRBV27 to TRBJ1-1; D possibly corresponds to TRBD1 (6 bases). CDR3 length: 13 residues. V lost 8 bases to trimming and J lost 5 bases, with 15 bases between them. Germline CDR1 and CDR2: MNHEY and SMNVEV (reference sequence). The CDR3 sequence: CASQLTGTTEAFF. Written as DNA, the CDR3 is TGTGCCAGCCAACTAACCGGGACAACTGAAGCTTTCTTT.

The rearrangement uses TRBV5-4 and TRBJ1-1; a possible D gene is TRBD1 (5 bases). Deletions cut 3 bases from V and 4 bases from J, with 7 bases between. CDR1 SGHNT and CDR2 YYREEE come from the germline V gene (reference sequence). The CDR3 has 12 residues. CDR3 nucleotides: TGTGCCAGCAGCTCGCAGGGCACTGAAGCTTTCTTT. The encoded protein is CASSSQGTEAFF.

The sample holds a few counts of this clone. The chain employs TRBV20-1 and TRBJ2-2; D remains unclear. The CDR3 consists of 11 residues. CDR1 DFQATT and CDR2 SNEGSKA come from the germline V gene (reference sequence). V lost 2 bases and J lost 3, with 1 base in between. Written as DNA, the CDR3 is TGCAGTGCTAGATACACCGGGGAGCTGTTTTTT. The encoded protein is CSARYTGELFF.

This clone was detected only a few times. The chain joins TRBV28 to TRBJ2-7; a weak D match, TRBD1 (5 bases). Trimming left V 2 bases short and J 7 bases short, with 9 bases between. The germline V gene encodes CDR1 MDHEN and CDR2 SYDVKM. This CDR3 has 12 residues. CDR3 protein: CASSLRGKEQYF. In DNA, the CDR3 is TGTGCCAGCAGTTTAAGGGGAAAGGAGCAGTACTTC.

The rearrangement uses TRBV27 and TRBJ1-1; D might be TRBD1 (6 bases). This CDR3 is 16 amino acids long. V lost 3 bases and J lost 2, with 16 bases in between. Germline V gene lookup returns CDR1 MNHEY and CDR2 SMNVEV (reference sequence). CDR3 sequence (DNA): TGTGCCAGCAGTTTCATATCGGGACACCTAAACACTGAAGCTTTCTTT. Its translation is CASSFISGHLNTEAFF.

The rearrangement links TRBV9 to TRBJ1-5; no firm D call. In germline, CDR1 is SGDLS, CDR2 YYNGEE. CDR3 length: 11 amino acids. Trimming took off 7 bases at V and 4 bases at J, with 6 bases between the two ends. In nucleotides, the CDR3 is TGTGCCAGCGGTTTAAATCAGCCCCAGCATTTT. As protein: CASGLNQPQHF.

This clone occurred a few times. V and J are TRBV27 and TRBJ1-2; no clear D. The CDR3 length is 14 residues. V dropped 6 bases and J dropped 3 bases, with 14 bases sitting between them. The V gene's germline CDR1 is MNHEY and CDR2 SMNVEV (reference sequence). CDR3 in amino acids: CASRQTGRDYGYTF. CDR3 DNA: TGTGCCAGCAGACAAACCGGGAGGGACTATGGCTACACCTTC.

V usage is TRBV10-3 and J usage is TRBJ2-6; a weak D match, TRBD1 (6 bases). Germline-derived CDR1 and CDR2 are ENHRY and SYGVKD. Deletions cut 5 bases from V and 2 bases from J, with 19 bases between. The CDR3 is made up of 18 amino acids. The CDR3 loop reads CAISPRTEGITGANVLTF. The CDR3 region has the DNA TGTGCCATCAGTCCTCGGACAGAGGGTATCACTGGGGCCAACGTCCTGACTTTC.

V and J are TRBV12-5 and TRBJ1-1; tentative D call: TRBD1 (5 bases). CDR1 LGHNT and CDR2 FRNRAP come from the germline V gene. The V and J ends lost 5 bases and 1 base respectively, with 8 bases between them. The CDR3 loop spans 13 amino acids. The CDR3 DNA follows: TGTGCTAGTGGTACGGGGGGGAACACTGAAGCTTTCTTT. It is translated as CASGTGGNTEAFF.

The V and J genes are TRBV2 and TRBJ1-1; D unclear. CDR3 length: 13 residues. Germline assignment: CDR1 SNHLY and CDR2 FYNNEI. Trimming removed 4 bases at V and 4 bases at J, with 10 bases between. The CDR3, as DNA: TGTGCCAGCAGTGTAGGAGAAGGCACTGAAGCTTTCTTT. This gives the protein CASSVGEGTEAFF.

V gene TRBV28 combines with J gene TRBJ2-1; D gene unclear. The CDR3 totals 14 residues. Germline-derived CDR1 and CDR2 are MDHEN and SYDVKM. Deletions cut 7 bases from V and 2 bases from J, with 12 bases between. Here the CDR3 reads CASTETPPYNEQFF. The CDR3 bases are TGTGCCAGCACCGAGACTCCCCCCTACAATGAGCAGTTCTTC.

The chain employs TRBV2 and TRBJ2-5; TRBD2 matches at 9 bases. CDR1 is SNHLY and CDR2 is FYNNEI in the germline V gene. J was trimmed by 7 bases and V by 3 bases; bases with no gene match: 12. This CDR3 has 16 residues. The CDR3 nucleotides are TGTGCCAGCAGTGACTTTCGGGCTAGCGGGGTGGGGACCCAGTACTTC. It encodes CASSDFRASGVGTQYF. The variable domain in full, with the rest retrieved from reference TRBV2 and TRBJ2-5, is EPEVTQTPSHQVTQMGQEVILRCVPISNHLYFYWYRQILGQKVEFLVSFYNNEISEKSEIFDDQFSVERPDGSNFTLKIRSTKLEDSAMYFCASSDFRASGVGTQYFGPGTRLLVL.

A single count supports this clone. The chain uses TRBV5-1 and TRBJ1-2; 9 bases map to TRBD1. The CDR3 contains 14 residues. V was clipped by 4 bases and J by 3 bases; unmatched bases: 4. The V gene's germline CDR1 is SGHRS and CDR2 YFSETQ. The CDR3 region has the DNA TGCGCCAGCAGCCGGACAGGGGATCACTATGGCTACACCTTC. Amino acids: CASSRTGDHYGYTF.

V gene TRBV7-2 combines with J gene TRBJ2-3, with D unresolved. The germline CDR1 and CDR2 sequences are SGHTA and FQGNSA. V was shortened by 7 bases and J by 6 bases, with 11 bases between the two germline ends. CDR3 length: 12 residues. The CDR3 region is CASTLEVDTQYF. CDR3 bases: TGTGCCAGCACCCTCGAAGTGGATACGCAGTATTTT.

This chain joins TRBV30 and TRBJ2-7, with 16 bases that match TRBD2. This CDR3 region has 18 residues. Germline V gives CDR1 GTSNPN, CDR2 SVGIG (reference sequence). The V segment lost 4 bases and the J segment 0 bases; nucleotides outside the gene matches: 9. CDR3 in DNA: TGTGCCTGGAACAAGGGACTAGCGGGAGGGCCTCCCTCCTACGAGCAGTACTTC. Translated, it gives CAWNKGLAGGPPSYEQYF.